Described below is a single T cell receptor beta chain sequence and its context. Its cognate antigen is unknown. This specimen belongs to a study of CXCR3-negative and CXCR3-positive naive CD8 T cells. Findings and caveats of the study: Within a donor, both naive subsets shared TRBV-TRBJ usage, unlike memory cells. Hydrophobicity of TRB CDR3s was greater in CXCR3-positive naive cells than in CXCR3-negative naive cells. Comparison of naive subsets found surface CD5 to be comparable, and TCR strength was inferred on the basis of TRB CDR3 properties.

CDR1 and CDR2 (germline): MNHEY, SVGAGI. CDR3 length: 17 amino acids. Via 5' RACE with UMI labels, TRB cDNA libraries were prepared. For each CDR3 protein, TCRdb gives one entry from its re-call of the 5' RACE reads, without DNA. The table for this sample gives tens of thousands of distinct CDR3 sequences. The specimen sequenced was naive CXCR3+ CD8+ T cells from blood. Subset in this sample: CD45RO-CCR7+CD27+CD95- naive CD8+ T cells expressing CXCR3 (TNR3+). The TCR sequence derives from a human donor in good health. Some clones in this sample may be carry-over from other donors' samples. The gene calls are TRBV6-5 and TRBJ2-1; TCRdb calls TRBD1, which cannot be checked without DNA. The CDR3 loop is CASSPAQTGTGVYEQFF.